Listed below are T cell receptor beta chains from one sample, sequenced in a study of blood T cells in healthy people across ages. TCRdb passed the 5' RACE reads through MiXCR, listing each CDR3 protein once. This sample has 700,000 or so distinct CDR3 sequences, with 40% to 45% found just once. Source material: blood. Receptors originate from a man at least 80 years old in good health. Both conserved end residues are part of each CDR3. Each record gives: J gene, V gene, clone size, D gene, CDR3 DNA, CDR3 protein. D genes are given only for firm matches. Clone size is given for some rows only: seen once, a few or many times, or a class if the clone is expanded.

>TRBJ2-7|TRBV4-2|-|-
TGTGCCAGCAGCCGAGATTCGGAGCAGTACTTC
CASSRDSEQYF
>TRBJ2-1|TRBV29-1|many|TRBD1
TGCAGCGGCCAGGGGGCCGGGGGCGCGTACAATGAGCAGTTCTTC
CSGQGAGGAYNEQFF
>TRBJ2-7|TRBV12-3/TRBV12-4|few|TRBD1
TGTGCCAGCAGTTTAGGGACAGGGGGATCATCCTCCTACGAGCAGTACTTC
CASSLGTGGSSSYEQYF
>TRBJ2-1|TRBV7-2|-|-
TGTGCCAGCAGCTTAGGACAGACCTACGAGCAGTTCTTC
CASSLGQTYEQFF
>TRBJ2-3|TRBV12-3/TRBV12-4|-|-
TGTGCCAGCAGCCCAGATGGAGCAGATACGCAGTATTTT
CASSPDGADTQYF
>TRBJ2-3|TRBV6-2/TRBV6-3|-|-
TGTGCCAGCAATACCGGGTCCACAGATACGCAGTATTTT
CASNTGSTDTQYF
>TRBJ1-2|TRBV20-1|-|TRBD1
TGCAGTGCTGCCCAGGGACAGAAGGGCTACACCTTC
CSAAQGQKGYTF
>TRBJ2-1|TRBV11-2|-|-
TGTGCCAGCAGCCTCCTAATCCGGGCGACTCAGCAGTTCTTC
CASSLLIRATQQFF
>TRBJ2-7|TRBV9|-|TRBD2
TGTGCCAGCAGCGTAGAGACGGGAGGCTCCTACGAGCAGTACTTC
CASSVETGGSYEQYF
>TRBJ2-3|TRBV3-1|-|-
TGTGCCAGCAGCCGATACCAGGACCTAAGCACAGATACGCAGTATTTT
CASSRYQDLSTDTQYF
>TRBJ1-1|TRBV7-9|-|-
TGTGCCAGCAGCCCCTCACGTCCCACTGAAGCTTCCTTT
CASSPSRPTEASF
>TRBJ1-4|TRBV7-6|many|-
TGTGCCAGCAGCTTCCGAGTCGATGAAAAACTGTTTTTT
CASSFRVDEKLFF
>TRBJ2-5|TRBV12-3/TRBV12-4|few|-
TGTGCCAGCAGCCTAGGGCGCAGGCAAGCCCAAGAGACCCAGTACTTC
CASSLGRRQAQETQYF
>TRBJ1-2|TRBV5-1|-|TRBD1
TGCGCCAGCAGCTCTTTTCCCGGGACAGGGCTCCGATATGGCTACACCTTC
CASSSFPGTGLRYGYTF
>TRBJ2-3|TRBV5-1|-|-
TGCGCCAGCAAAACCCAGGGGACGGATACGCAGTATTTT
CASKTQGTDTQYF
>TRBJ2-4|TRBV7-2|few|-
TGTGCCAGCAGCTTAGCGGGAGCCCGAGACTGGGGGAACATTCAGTACTTC
CASSLAGARDWGNIQYF
>TRBJ2-7|TRBV5-6|few|TRBD2
TGTGCCAGCAGCTTGGTTCGAAGCGGGATTACCTACAATGAGCAGTACTTC
CASSLVRSGITYNEQYF
>TRBJ2-3|TRBV6-2/TRBV6-3|-|-
TGTGCCAGCAGTCCCACGGGGAGCACGCAGTATTTT
CASSPTGSTQYF
>TRBJ2-5|TRBV6-6|-|-
TGTGCCAGCAGTTACGAGGCAGTTCAAGAGACCCAGTACTTC
CASSYEAVQETQYF
>TRBJ2-5|TRBV7-2|-|-
TGTGCCAGCAGCGCTAGGACTAGGGGGGGGAATGAGCAGTACTTC
CASSARTRGGNEQYF
>TRBJ2-5|TRBV5-8|few|-
TGTGCCAGCAGCTTGTGGGAATTGGAGACCCAGTACTTC
CASSLWELETQYF
>TRBJ1-5|TRBV20-1|few|TRBD1
TGCAGTGCAAACCGACAGGGGTCAACTCAGCCCCAGCATTTT
CSANRQGSTQPQHF
>TRBJ2-7|TRBV6-6|-|-
TGTGCCAGCAGTTCGTCCCGGGACTCGGGCCAGTACTTC
CASSSSRDSGQYF
>TRBJ2-5|TRBV29-1|many|TRBD2
TGCAGCCCTCCCGGGGGGGACCAAGAGACCCAGTACTTC
CSPPGGDQETQYF
>TRBJ1-1|TRBV28|few|-
TGTGCCAGCAGTTCTCTCTCTCGACAGCGAGCTTTCTTT
CASSSLSRQRAFF
>TRBJ2-5|TRBV18|few|-
TGTGCCAGCTCACCAAGACCTAGCGGATCGGGACGGAGGGGGGAGACCCAGTACTTC
CASSPRPSGSGRRGETQYF
>TRBJ1-6|TRBV20-1|-|TRBD1
TGCAGTGCTAGAAGACAGGGACATTCACCCCTCCACTTT
CSARRQGHSPLHF
>TRBJ1-5|TRBV6-2/TRBV6-3|many|-
TGTGCCAGCAGTGACCGCAGGGGATCTAGCAATCAGCCCCAGCATTTT
CASSDRRGSSNQPQHF
>TRBJ2-7|TRBV6-2/TRBV6-3|few|-
TGTGCCAGCAGACGACCAACAAACCTTCTAGAGCAGTACTTC
CASRRPTNLLEQYF
>TRBJ2-7|TRBV12-3/TRBV12-4|few|TRBD1
TGTGCCAGCAGTGCCCGGGACAGGGGCTTTTCAGGAGTCTACGAGCAGTACTTC
CASSARDRGFSGVYEQYF
>TRBJ2-7|TRBV20-1|-|-
TGCAGTGCTAGTGATCCTGCTACGGCCTACGAGCAGTACTTC
CSASDPATAYEQYF
>TRBJ1-1|TRBV20-1|-|-
TGCAGTGCTAGAGAGTCGGGGGGCCCGCGCACTGAAGCTTTCTTT
CSARESGGPRTEAFF
>TRBJ2-1|TRBV5-4|-|TRBD2
TGTGCGGACCGGAGGGAGGGCCGGGGAATTGAGCAGTTCTTC
CADRREGRGIEQFF
>TRBJ2-5|TRBV6-1|few|TRBD2
TGTGCCAGCAGTGAACCGGGACTAAAAGAGACCCAGTACTTC
CASSEPGLKETQYF
>TRBJ2-2|TRBV27|few|-
TGTGCCAGCACAACCTTGGATCCCGGGGAGCTGTTTTTT
CASTTLDPGELFF
>TRBJ2-7|TRBV24-1|-|TRBD2
TGTGCCACCAGTGATTTTTCGCGGGAGGGACGCTACGAGCAGTACTTC
CATSDFSREGRYEQYF
>TRBJ2-3|TRBV9|-|-
TGTGCCAGCAGCTCGAGCCGACAGGAAACAGATACGCAGTATTTT
CASSSSRQETDTQYF
>TRBJ1-1|TRBV3-1|-|TRBD1
TGTGCCAGCAGCCGTCCTTCCCCCGGGACAGGTAACACTGAAGCTTTCTTT
CASSRPSPGTGNTEAFF
>TRBJ1-6|TRBV7-9|few|TRBD1
TGTGCCAGCAGCCCTTGGACAGGGGGGAAAGTATCACCCCTCCACTTT
CASSPWTGGKVSPLHF
>TRBJ2-7|TRBV28|-|-
TGTGCCAACAGTTCCCAAGGAAGATACTACGAGCAGTACTTC
CANSSQGRYYEQYF
>TRBJ2-3|TRBV27|-|TRBD2
TGTGCCAGCGCCGCGGGGGGGACACCGTCCACAGATACGCAGTATTTT
CASAAGGTPSTDTQYF
>TRBJ2-7|TRBV6-1|-|-
TGTGCCGGCAGTGAAGGGATCGCTTACAATGAGCAGTACTTC
CAGSEGIAYNEQYF
>TRBJ2-5|TRBV6-2/TRBV6-3|few|-
TGTGCCAGCAGTCCACAGGGTTACTCTGAGACCCAGTACTTC
CASSPQGYSETQYF
>TRBJ2-3|TRBV5-1|-|TRBD2
TGCGCCAGCACTAGCGGGAGCACAGATACGCAGTCTTTT
CASTSGSTDTQSF
>TRBJ2-2|TRBV30|once|TRBD1
TGTGCCTGGAAACTCCGGGACAGGGGTTACACCGGGGAGCTGTTTTTT
CAWKLRDRGYTGELFF
>TRBJ2-1|TRBV7-2|-|-
TGTGTCAGCAGCCCTCGACAGAGCTCCTACAATGAGCAGTTCTTC
CVSSPRQSSYNEQFF